This is a list of T cell receptor beta chains from one sample in a study of shared clonotypes between healthy human individuals. Here immunoSEQ multiplex PCR was the method, and the copy in TCRdb shows in-frame clones only, minus some. The table records about half a million clones, 70% to 80% of them present only once. The sample comprised PBMCs. Receptors originate from a woman aged 40-49 years in good health. Some clones in this sample may be carry-over from other donors' samples. Each CDR3 is given with its conserved first and last residue. The D gene is left open where the match is weak. Clone sizes are given selectively: once, few, many, or a class where the clone is expanded.

TRBV7-3,TRBJ2-5,.,.,CASSNAGTNQETQYF,TGTGCCAGCAGCAATGCCGGGACCAACCAAGAGACCCAGTACTTC
TRBV30,TRBJ1-2,.,TRBD1,CAWSALGQGDYTF,TGTGCCTGGAGCGCCCTTGGACAGGGAGACTACACCTTC
TRBV27,TRBJ1-1,once,.,CASSPRAVNTEAFF,TGTGCCAGCAGTCCCCGGGCTGTGAACACTGAAGCTTTCTTT
TRBV19,TRBJ2-1,.,.,CASRLWASREDEQFF,TGTGCCAGTAGGCTCTGGGCTAGTAGGGAGGATGAGCAGTTCTTC
TRBV28,TRBJ2-5,many,TRBD2,CASRPGLAGSETQYF,TGTGCCAGCAGGCCGGGACTAGCGGGATCAGAGACCCAGTACTTC
TRBV5-1,TRBJ2-7,.,.,CASSLAQGGTSYEQYF,TGCGCCAGCAGCTTGGCCCAGGGGGGAACCTCCTACGAGCAGTACTTC
TRBV19,TRBJ1-2,.,TRBD1,CASSADRGRDTF,TGTGCCAGTAGTGCGGACAGGGGCAGGGACACCTTC
TRBV11-3,TRBJ2-5,.,.,CASSRRGGGEQYF,TGTGCCAGCAGCCGGCGCGGGGGCGGGGAGCAGTACTTC
TRBV11-1,TRBJ2-1,.,TRBD2,CASSLTSGSYNEQFF,TGTGCCAGCAGCCTTACTAGCGGGAGCTACAATGAGCAGTTCTTC
TRBV27,TRBJ2-2,.,.,CASSLNLANTGELFF,TGTGCCAGCAGTTTGAACCTAGCGAACACCGGGGAGCTGTTTTTT
TRBV11-2,TRBJ2-7,few,.,CASSPYQGSRNEQYF,TGTGCCAGCAGCCCGTACCAGGGGAGTAGGAACGAGCAGTACTTC
TRBV7-6,TRBJ2-7,.,.,CASSLAAGAGDEQYF,TGTGCCAGCAGCTTAGCGGCCGGGGCAGGGGACGAGCAGTACTTC
TRBV28,TRBJ2-7,few,TRBD1,CASSAPGTGPYEQYF,TGTGCCAGCAGTGCCCCCGGGACAGGGCCCTACGAGCAGTACTTC
TRBV27,TRBJ1-2,.,TRBD1,CASSATGGYGYTF,TGTGCCAGCAGTGCGACAGGGGGCTATGGCTACACCTTC
TRBV5-4,TRBJ2-1,.,.,CASSLAGSYNEQFF,TGTGCCAGCAGCTTGGCCGGGTCCTACAATGAGCAGTTCTTC
TRBV21-1,TRBJ2-1,.,.,CASSKVTNIGWPTLGEQFF,TGTGCCAGCAGCAAAGTGACAAATATCGGCTGGCCAACTTTGGGGGAGCAGTTCTTC
TRBV5-1,TRBJ2-1,few,TRBD2,CASSSQAGGPDEQFF,TGCGCCAGCAGCTCACAAGCGGGAGGGCCTGATGAGCAGTTCTTC
TRBV2,TRBJ2-1,.,TRBD1,CASSRDRALNEQFF,TGTGCCAGCAGCCGGGACAGGGCTTTGAATGAGCAGTTCTTC
TRBV14,TRBJ2-3,.,TRBD2,CASSQVASGRGTQYF,TGTGCCAGCAGCCAAGTTGCTAGCGGGAGAGGTACGCAGTATTTT
TRBV4-1,TRBJ1-2,few,.,CASSQNRFRGYTF,TGCGCCAGCAGCCAAAACAGGTTCCGTGGCTACACCTTC
TRBV5-1,TRBJ2-5,once,.,CASSLAPGPQQETQYF,TGCGCCAGCAGCTTAGCCCCGGGACCGCAGCAAGAGACCCAGTACTTC
TRBV15,TRBJ2-1,.,.,CATSRDSSSYNEQFF,TGTGCCACCAGCAGAGATTCTAGCTCCTACAATGAGCAGTTCTTC
TRBV6-6,TRBJ1-1,.,.,CASRRRLDGNTEAFF,TGTGCCAGCAGGAGAAGACTGGATGGGAACACTGAAGCTTTCTTT
TRBV5-5,TRBJ2-7,.,.,CASRSGVRTYEQYF,TGTGCCAGCAGATCTGGGGTACGGACCTACGAGCAGTACTTC
TRBV7-3,TRBJ2-5,once,TRBD1,CASSPGTGGFETQYF,TGTGCCAGCAGCCCGGGTACAGGGGGCTTTGAGACCCAGTACTTC
TRBV10-3,TRBJ1-4,.,.,CAISEIQGLSEKLFF,TGTGCCATCAGTGAGATACAGGGACTAAGTGAAAAACTGTTTTTT
TRBV15,TRBJ1-2,.,.,CATSRYTPNTVGYTF,TGTGCCACCAGCAGATACACTCCAAACACGGTCGGCTACACCTTC
TRBV5-4,TRBJ2-3,.,.,CASSYGLMGDTQYF,TGTGCCAGCAGCTATGGGTTAATGGGAGATACGCAGTATTTT
TRBV20-1,TRBJ1-5,.,.,CSARDYPGLHF,TGCAGTGCTAGAGATTACCCCGGCCTGCATTTT
TRBV28,TRBJ2-7,.,.,CASSFLGRPPYEQYF,TGTGCCAGCAGTTTCCTCGGCAGACCCCCCTACGAGCAGTACTTC
TRBV6-6,TRBJ2-7,.,.,CASSYPDGEQYF,TGTGCCAGCAGTTACCCGGACGGCGAGCAGTACTTC
TRBV2,TRBJ1-1,.,.,CASSGFTEAFF,TGTGCCAGCAGTGGCTTCACTGAAGCTTTCTTT
TRBV19,TRBJ2-5,.,.,CASSILGGPETQYF,TGTGCCAGTAGTATACTGGGGGGCCCAGAGACCCAGTACTTC
TRBV11-2,TRBJ2-7,.,TRBD1,CASRLTTGRKDYEQYF,TGTGCCAGCAGACTCACGACAGGGCGAAAAGACTACGAGCAGTACTTC
TRBV11-3,TRBJ1-1,.,TRBD1,CASSFGTGGDTEAFF,TGTGCCAGCAGCTTCGGGACAGGGGGGGACACTGAAGCTTTCTTT
TRBV29-1,TRBJ1-2,.,TRBD1,CSVEIGGGQGFGYTF,TGCAGCGTTGAAATCGGTGGTGGACAGGGATTTGGCTACACCTTC
TRBV19,TRBJ1-2,once,.,CASSIRQGYGYTF,TGTGCCAGTAGTATCAGGCAGGGGTATGGCTACACCTTC
TRBV28,TRBJ1-4,.,.,CASSLLGPGNEKLFF,TGTGCCAGCAGTTTATTGGGTCCGGGGAATGAAAAACTGTTTTTT
TRBV5-1,TRBJ2-1,.,.,CASCPQGRPYNEQFF,TGCGCCAGCTGCCCTCAGGGGAGGCCCTACAATGAGCAGTTCTTC
TRBV6-5,TRBJ2-1,.,TRBD1,CASSRGDRDYNEQFF,TGTGCCAGCAGTCGTGGGGACAGGGATTACAATGAGCAGTTCTTC
TRBV30,TRBJ2-7,.,TRBD2,CAWRGRRETYEQYF,TGTGCCTGGAGAGGGCGGCGGGAGACCTACGAGCAGTACTTC
TRBV6-4,TRBJ2-2,.,TRBD1,CASSARRTGTGNGELFF,TGTGCCAGCAGTGCCCGGCGGACAGGGACCGGGAACGGGGAGCTGTTTTTT
TRBV30,TRBJ1-2,few,.,CAWGESHERGYTF,TGTGCCTGGGGGGAGAGCCACGAGAGAGGCTACACCTTC
TRBV10-3,TRBJ2-6,few,TRBD1,CAIGGTGVLGLLTF,TGTGCCATCGGCGGGACAGGGGTTTTGGGCCTCCTGACTTTC
TRBV14,TRBJ1-1,.,TRBD1,CASSPWYGQGASEAFF,TGTGCCAGCAGCCCCTGGTACGGACAGGGGGCCTCTGAAGCTTTCTTT
TRBV14,TRBJ1-4,.,TRBD1,CASSPRTGTNEKLFF,TGTGCCAGCAGCCCCAGGACAGGGACTAATGAAAAACTGTTTTTT
TRBV25-1,TRBJ2-7,.,.,CASSRSYEQYF,TGTGCCAGCAGTCGATCCTACGAGCAGTACTTC
TRBV27,TRBJ2-3,many,.,CASRGGRRGVTDTQYF,TGTGCCAGCAGGGGGGGCAGGAGAGGTGTCACAGATACGCAGTATTTT
TRBV30,TRBJ2-1,.,TRBD2,CAYGTSGSSNEQFF,TGTGCCTATGGGACTAGCGGGAGCTCCAATGAGCAGTTCTTC
TRBV7-8,TRBJ2-1,.,.,CASSLTRDTFYNEQFF,TGTGCCAGCAGCTTAACCCGGGACACCTTTTACAATGAGCAGTTCTTC
TRBV10-3,TRBJ2-1,few,.,CAIKPDYSYNEQFF,TGTGCCATCAAACCGGACTACTCCTACAATGAGCAGTTCTTC